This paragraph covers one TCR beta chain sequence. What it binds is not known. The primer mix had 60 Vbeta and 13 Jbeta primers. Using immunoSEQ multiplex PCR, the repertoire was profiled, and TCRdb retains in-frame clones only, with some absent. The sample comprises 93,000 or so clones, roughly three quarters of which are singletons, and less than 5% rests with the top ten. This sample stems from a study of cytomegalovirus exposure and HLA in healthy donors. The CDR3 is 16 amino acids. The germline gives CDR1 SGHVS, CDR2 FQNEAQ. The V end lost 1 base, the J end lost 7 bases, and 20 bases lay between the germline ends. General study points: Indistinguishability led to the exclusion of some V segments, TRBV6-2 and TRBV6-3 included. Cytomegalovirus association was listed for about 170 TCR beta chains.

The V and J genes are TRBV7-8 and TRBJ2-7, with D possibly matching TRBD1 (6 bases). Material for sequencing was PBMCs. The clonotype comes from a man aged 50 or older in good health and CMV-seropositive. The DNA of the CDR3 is TGTGCCAGCAGCTTAGTTAGCCAGGGGATTAGTTGGGAGCAGTACTTC. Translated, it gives CASSLVSQGISWEQYF.